The 18 T cell receptor beta chains listed next were all sequenced from one sample in a study of blood T cell repertoires in COVID-19. Clones were sequenced by immunoSEQ multiplex PCR, and TCRdb holds only the in-frame ones, with some missing. This sample has about 130,000 clones, with roughly 90% found just once. Sequenced material: peripheral blood. Receptors originate from a man aged 55 to 69 with active or convalescent COVID-19.

This clone was detected only once. This chain connects TRBV6-5 to TRBJ1-1; TRBD1 is a possible D gene (5 bases). The germline CDR1 and CDR2 sequences are MNHEY and SVGAGI. The V and J ends lost 6 bases and 6 bases respectively, with 17 bases between them. The CDR3 length is 14 residues. The CDR3 spells CASRTSNIRAEAFF. The CDR3 nucleotides read TGTGCCAGCAGAACCTCCAATATCAGGGCTGAAGCTTTCTTT.

The chain couples TRBV18 to TRBJ1-2; unclear D gene. The ends were cut back, 0 bases at V and 2 bases at J, with 13 bases in the middle. The CDR3 is 16 residues long. CDR1 is KGHSH and CDR2 is LQKENI in the germline V gene. The CDR3 here is CASSPPWEGLNYGYTF. The CDR3 nucleotides read TGTGCCAGCTCACCACCGTGGGAGGGTTTAAACTATGGCTACACCTTC.

V usage is TRBV7-6 and J usage is TRBJ1-1; 9 nucleotides align to TRBD1. The CDR3 contains 15 residues. With V trimmed by 5 bases and J by 4 bases, 8 bases remained unmatched. CDR1 SGHVS and CDR2 FNYEAQ come from the germline V gene. The CDR3 protein is CASSPRTGDITEAFF. In nucleotides, the CDR3 is TGTGCCAGCAGCCCCCGGACAGGGGATATCACTGAAGCTTTCTTT.

The chain employs TRBV10-3 and TRBJ2-2; possible D gene TRBD1, 6 bases. Trimming left V 2 bases short and J 1 base short, with 8 bases between. CDR1 and CDR2 from the germline V gene are ENHRY and SYGVKD. The CDR3 consists of 15 residues. CDR3 sequence reads: CAISERGWNTGELFF. CDR3 sequence (DNA): TGTGCCATCAGTGAGAGGGGGTGGAACACCGGGGAGCTGTTTTTT.

The chain couples TRBV19 to TRBJ2-5; 7 bases agree with TRBD1. CDR1 is LNHDA and CDR2 is SQIVND in the germline V gene (reference sequence). The junction had 7 bases not matched to a gene; V was cut back by 2 bases and J by 4 bases. The CDR3 extends over 15 amino acids. CDR3 loop: CASSIMTGFLETQYF. The CDR3 DNA reads TGTGCCAGTAGTATAATGACAGGGTTCCTAGAGACCCAGTACTTC. Based on the CDR3 plus reference TRBV19 and TRBJ2-5, the full variable domain is DGGITQSPKYLFRKEGQNVTLSCEQNLNHDAMYWYRQDPGQGLRLIYYSQIVNDFQKGDIAEGYSVSREKKESFPLTVTSAQKNPTAFYLCASSIMTGFLETQYFGPGTRLLVL.

This clone was picked up a small number of times. The J gene is TRBJ1-1, the V gene TRBV6-2 or TRBV6-3, with D unresolved. This CDR3 is 14 amino acids long. Germline CDR1 and CDR2: MNHEY and SVGEGT. V dropped 6 bases and J dropped 2 bases, with 13 bases sitting between them. The DNA of the CDR3 is TGTGCCAGCAGCCTACAGCTATTTAACACTGAAGCTTTCTTT. Amino acid sequence: CASSLQLFNTEAFF.

The chain links TRBV3-1 (or the pseudogene TRBV3-2) to TRBJ2-1; tentative D call: TRBD1 (5 bases). Germline assignment: CDR1 LGHDT and CDR2 YNNKEL (reference sequence). Trimming removed 3 bases at V and 7 bases at J, with 25 bases between. The CDR3 runs 18 residues. In nucleotides, the CDR3 is TGTGCCAGCAGCCAGGGAAGTAAGGACAAGGCTGCCTTTAATGAGCAGTTCTTC. It is translated as CASSQGSKDKAAFNEQFF.

As concerns this clone: This specimen includes other DNA sequences encoding the same CDR3. This rearrangement joins TRBV7-3 to TRBJ2-5, with TRBD2 as a possible D gene (6 bases). The CDR3 sequence is 13 residues long. Trimming cost V 3 bases and J 2 bases, with 7 bases left between them. Germline lookup yields CDR1 SGHTA and CDR2 FQGTGA. The CDR3 sequence: CASSLTRQETQYF. CDR3 coding DNA: TGTGCCAGCAGCTTGACTAGGCAAGAGACCCAGTACTTC. Complete variable domain (other parts from reference TRBV7-3 and TRBJ2-5): GAGVSQTPSNKVTEKGKYVELRCDPISGHTALYWYRQSLGQGPEFLIYFQGTGAADDSGLPNDRFFAVRPEGSVSTLKIQRTERGDSAVYLCASSLTRQETQYFGPGTRLLVL.

This chain uses TRBV28 with TRBJ1-4, with 12 bases fitting TRBD1. The V segment lost 8 bases and the J segment 3 bases; nucleotides outside the gene matches: 4. Germline CDR1 is MDHEN and CDR2 is SYDVKM. The CDR3 is 15 amino acids. In DNA, the CDR3 is TGTGCCAGCGGGACAGGGGGCAGAGCTAATGAAAAACTGTTTTTT. This translates into CASGTGGRANEKLFF.

The chain employs TRBV27 and TRBJ2-7, with 7 bases matching TRBD2. J gave up 6 bases and V 5 bases, and 13 bases lay outside the gene matches. Germline-derived CDR1 and CDR2 are MNHEY and SMNVEV (reference sequence). CDR3 length: 15 amino acids. Here the CDR3 reads CASSPMGGRIREQYF. As DNA, the CDR3 is TGTGCCAGCAGTCCCATGGGCGGGAGAATCCGCGAGCAGTACTTC.

The genes are TRBV25-1 and TRBJ1-2; 9 bases line up with TRBD1. The CDR3 is made up of 16 amino acids. J was trimmed by 4 bases and V by 1 base; bases with no gene match: 7. Germline loops: CDR1 MGHDK, CDR2 SYGVNS. CDR3 sequence reads: CASSESRTGGVYGYTF. The CDR3 coding sequence is TGTGCCAGCAGTGAATCGCGAACAGGGGGCGTCTATGGCTACACCTTC.

The rearrangement uses TRBV19 and TRBJ1-1, with a possible D match to TRBD1 (6 bases). V was clipped by 3 bases and J by 0 bases, with 8 bases between them. This CDR3 has 14 amino acids. CDR1 is LNHDA, CDR2 SQIVND, per germline (reference sequence). Here the CDR3 reads CASSIGQMNTEAFF. CDR3 DNA: TGTGCCAGTAGTATCGGACAGATGAACACTGAAGCTTTCTTT.

The J gene is TRBJ1-5, the V gene TRBV28; a possible D gene is TRBD1 (5 bases). The length of the CDR3 is 15 residues. Trimming left V 6 bases short and J 9 bases short, with 21 bases between. Per the germline V gene, CDR1 is MDHEN and CDR2 is SYDVKM. The CDR3 is CASSIPSGPSGPQHF. The CDR3 DNA reads as TGTGCCAGCAGCATACCCTCAGGGCCTAGTGGGCCCCAGCATTTT. The whole variable domain, filled in from reference TRBV28 and TRBJ1-5, reads DVKVTQSSRYLVKRTGEKVFLECVQDMDHENMFWYRQDPGLGLRLIYFSYDVKMKEKGDIPEGYSVSREKKERFSLILESASTNQTSMYLCASSIPSGPSGPQHFGDGTRLSIL.

This chain connects TRBV5-1 to TRBJ1-2; no firm D call. CDR1 is SGHRS and CDR2 is YFSETQ in the germline V gene. Between the trimmed V and J ends, which lost 1 base and 6 bases, there was a span of 13 bases. This CDR3 contains 14 residues. CDR3 nucleotides: TGCGCCAGCAGCTTGAGCGGTTTCGTGGATGGCTACACCTTC. Amino acids: CASSLSGFVDGYTF. The full variable domain, with the rest looked up from reference TRBV5-1 and TRBJ1-2, is KAGVTQTPRYLIKTRGQQVTLSCSPISGHRSVSWYQQTPGQGLQFLFEYFSETQRNKGNFPGRFSGRQFSNSRSEMNVSTLELGDSALYLCASSLSGFVDGYTFGSGTRLTVV.

This chain uses TRBV7-3 with TRBJ2-2, with D hard to call. V dropped 0 bases and J dropped 5 bases, with 7 bases sitting between them. Germline lookup yields CDR1 SGHTA and CDR2 FQGTGA. This CDR3 is 14 amino acids long. The chain's CDR3 is CASSLTSYTGELFF. The CDR3, as DNA: TGTGCCAGCAGCTTAACCTCTTATACCGGGGAGCTGTTTTTT.

The V gene is TRBV30, the J gene TRBJ2-1; possible D gene TRBD2, 6 bases. This CDR3 spans 14 amino acids. V was shortened by 2 bases and J by 4 bases, with 12 bases between the two germline ends. CDR1 is GTSNPN and CDR2 is SVGIG in the germline V gene (reference sequence). The CDR3 nucleotides are TGTGCCTGGAGTTTTGGACTAAATTACAATGAGCAGTTCTTC. It translates to CAWSFGLNYNEQFF. Combining the CDR3 with reference TRBV30 and TRBJ2-1 gives the whole variable domain SQTIHQWPATLVQPVGSPLSLECTVEGTSNPNLYWYRQAAGRGLQLLFYSVGIGQISSEVPQNLSASRPQDRQFILSSKKLLLSDSGFYLCAWSFGLNYNEQFFGPGTRLTVL.

This chain links TRBV9 with TRBJ2-3; 9 bases are a match to TRBD2. V dropped 1 base and J dropped 3; count of bases not matched to a gene: 0. CDR1 SGDLS and CDR2 YYNGEE come from the germline V gene. CDR3 length equals 14 residues. In DNA, the CDR3 is TGTGCCAGCAGCGTACTAGCGGGGACAGATACGCAGTATTTT. Translation: CASSVLAGTDTQYF.

V gene TRBV19 combines with J gene TRBJ2-7; 9 bases match TRBD1. CDR1 LNHDA and CDR2 SQIVND come from the germline V gene (reference sequence). With 5 bases clipped from V and 1 base from J, the junction kept 6 bases outside the gene matches. The CDR3 covers 15 residues. The DNA for the CDR3 is TGTGCCAGTAGTGAAACAGGGGGCAGGTCCTACGAGCAGTACTTC. Encoded protein: CASSETGGRSYEQYF.